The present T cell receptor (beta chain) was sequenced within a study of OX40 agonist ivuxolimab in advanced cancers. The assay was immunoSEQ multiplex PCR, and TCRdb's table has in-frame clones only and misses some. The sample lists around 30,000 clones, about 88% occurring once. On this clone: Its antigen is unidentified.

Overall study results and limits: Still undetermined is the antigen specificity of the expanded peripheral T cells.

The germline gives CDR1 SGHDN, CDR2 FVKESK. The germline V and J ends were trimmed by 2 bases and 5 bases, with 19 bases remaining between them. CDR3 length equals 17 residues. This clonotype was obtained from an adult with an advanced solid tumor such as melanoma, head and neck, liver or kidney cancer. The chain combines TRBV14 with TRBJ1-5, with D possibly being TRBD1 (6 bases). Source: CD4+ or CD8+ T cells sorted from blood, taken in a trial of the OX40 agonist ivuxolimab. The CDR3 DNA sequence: TGTGCCAGCAGCCAATTTGGGAGTCGGGACAACCATCAGCCCCAGCATTTT. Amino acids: CASSQFGSRDNHQPQHF.